What follows is one TCR beta chain and its context. Its antigen is unidentified. CDR1 and CDR2 from the germline V gene are SGHDN and FVKESK. This CDR3 is 19 amino acids long. The V and J ends lost 3 bases and 4 bases, in that order; junction bases with no gene match: 16. TCRdb's copy holds only in-frame clones and misses some; the assay was immunoSEQ multiplex PCR. The table records about 680,000 clones, 80% to 90% of them present only once. Treatment defined: some 20 received Ad26.COV2.S at low or high dose, single or two shots; about 5 received placebo; per-sample allocation not given. Day 63 following the first vaccine or placebo injection was when the samples were taken. The sample came from a Boston adult aged 18-55 years. The data are from a study of Ad26.COV2.S vaccination and SARS-CoV-2 variants. Whole-study findings and limits: From the TCR breadth and depth analyses, total T cell responses may have been underestimated. Recipients of either vaccine or placebo displayed similar breadth of non-spike TCRs. Compared with placebo recipients, vaccine recipients had higher spike-specific TCR breadth.

The receptor's source is a person aged 18-60 years who received the Ad26.COV2.S COVID-19 vaccine or a placebo. The starting material was peripheral blood, obtained in a trial of Ad26.COV2.S vaccine versus placebo. The V gene is TRBV14, the J gene TRBJ2-3; 10 nucleotides align to TRBD2. The CDR3 reads CASSQVPRFSSGRPDTQYF. CDR3 in DNA: TGTGCCAGCAGCCAGGTTCCCAGATTTTCTAGCGGGAGACCAGATACGCAGTATTTT.